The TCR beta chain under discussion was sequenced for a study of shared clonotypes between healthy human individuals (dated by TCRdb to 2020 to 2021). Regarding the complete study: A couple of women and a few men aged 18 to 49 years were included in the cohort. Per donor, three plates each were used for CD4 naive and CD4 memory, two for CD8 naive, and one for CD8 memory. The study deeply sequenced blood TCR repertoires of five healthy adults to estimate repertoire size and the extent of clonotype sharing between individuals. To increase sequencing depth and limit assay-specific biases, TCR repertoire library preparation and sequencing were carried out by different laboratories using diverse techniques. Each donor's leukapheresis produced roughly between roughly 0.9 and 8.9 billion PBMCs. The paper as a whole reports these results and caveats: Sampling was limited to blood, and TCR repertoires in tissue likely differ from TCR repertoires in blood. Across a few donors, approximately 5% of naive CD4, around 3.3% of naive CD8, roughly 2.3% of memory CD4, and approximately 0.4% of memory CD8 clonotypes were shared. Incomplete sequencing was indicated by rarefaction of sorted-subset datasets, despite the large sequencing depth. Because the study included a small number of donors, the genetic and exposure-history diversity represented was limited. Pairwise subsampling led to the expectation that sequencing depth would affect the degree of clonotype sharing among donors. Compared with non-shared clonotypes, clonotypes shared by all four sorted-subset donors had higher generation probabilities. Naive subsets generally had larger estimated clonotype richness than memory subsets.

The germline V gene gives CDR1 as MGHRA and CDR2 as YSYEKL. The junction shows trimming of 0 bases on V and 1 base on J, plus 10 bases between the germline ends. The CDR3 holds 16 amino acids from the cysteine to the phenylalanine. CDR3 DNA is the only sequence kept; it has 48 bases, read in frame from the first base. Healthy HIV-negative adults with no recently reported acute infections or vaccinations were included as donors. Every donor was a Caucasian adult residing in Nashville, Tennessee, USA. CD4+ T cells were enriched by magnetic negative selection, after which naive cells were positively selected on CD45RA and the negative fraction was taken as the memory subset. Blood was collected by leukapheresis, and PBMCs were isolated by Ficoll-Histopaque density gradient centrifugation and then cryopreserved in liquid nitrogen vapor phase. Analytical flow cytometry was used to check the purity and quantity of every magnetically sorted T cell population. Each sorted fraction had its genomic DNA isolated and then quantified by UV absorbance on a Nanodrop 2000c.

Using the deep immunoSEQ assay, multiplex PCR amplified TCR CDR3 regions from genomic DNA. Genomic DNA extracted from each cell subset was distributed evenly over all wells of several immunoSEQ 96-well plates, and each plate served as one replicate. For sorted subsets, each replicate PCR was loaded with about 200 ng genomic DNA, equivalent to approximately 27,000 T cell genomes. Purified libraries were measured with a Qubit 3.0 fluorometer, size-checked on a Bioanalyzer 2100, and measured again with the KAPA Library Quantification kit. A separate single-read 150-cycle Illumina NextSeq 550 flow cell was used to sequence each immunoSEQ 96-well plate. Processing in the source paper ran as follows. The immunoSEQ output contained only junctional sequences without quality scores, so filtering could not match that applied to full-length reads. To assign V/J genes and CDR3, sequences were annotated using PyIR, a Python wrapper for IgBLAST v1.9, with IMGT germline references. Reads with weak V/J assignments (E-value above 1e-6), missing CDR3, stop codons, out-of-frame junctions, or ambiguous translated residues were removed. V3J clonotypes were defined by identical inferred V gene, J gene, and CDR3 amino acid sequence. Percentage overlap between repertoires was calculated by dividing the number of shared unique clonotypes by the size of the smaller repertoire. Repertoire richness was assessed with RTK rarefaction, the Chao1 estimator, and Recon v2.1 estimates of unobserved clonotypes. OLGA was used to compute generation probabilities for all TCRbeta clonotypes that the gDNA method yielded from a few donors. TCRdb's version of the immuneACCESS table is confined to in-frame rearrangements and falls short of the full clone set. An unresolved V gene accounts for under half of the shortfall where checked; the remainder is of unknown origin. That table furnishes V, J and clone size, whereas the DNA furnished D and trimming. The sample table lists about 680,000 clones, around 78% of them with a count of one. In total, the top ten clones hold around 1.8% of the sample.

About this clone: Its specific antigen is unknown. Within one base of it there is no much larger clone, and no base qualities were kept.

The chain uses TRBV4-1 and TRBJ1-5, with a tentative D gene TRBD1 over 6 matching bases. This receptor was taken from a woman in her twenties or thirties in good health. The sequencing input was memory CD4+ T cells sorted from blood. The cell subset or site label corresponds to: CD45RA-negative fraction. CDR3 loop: CASSQDGGHSNQPQHF. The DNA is TGCGCCAGCAGCCAAGACGGGGGACACAGCAATCAGCCCCAGCATTTT.